This T cell receptor (beta chain) was captured in a study of shared clonotypes between healthy human individuals. Study-wide results and limits: A generally larger estimated richness was seen in naive subsets than in memory subsets.

Per the authors' pipeline: Junction-only sequences without quality scores were provided by ImmunoSEQ, so filtering was different. Here immunoSEQ multiplex PCR was the method, and the copy in TCRdb shows in-frame clones only, minus some. The V and J calls and clone size were taken over from that table, and D and trimming were inferred from the DNA. The repertoire holds fewer than 2.5 million clones, approximately 94% seen once, with roughly 0.39% in the top ten. The CDR3 has 17 amino acids. The V and J ends lost 5 bases and 8 bases respectively, with 25 bases between them. The germline V gene has CDR1 SGHTA and CDR2 FQGNSA. Details on this clone: The target antigen is unknown.

The sequence was obtained from a young man in good health. Some clones in this sample may be carry-over from other donors' samples. Sequences were obtained from naive CD4+ T cells from PBMCs. As for subset: CD45RA+ positively selected. The chain combines TRBV7-2 with TRBJ2-1, with D possibly TRBD2 on 7 matching bases. DNA of the CDR3: TGTGCCAGCAGCCGCTTAGGGGGGGTATCGGGAGTGGATGAGCAGTTCTTC. Amino acids: CASSRLGGVSGVDEQFF.